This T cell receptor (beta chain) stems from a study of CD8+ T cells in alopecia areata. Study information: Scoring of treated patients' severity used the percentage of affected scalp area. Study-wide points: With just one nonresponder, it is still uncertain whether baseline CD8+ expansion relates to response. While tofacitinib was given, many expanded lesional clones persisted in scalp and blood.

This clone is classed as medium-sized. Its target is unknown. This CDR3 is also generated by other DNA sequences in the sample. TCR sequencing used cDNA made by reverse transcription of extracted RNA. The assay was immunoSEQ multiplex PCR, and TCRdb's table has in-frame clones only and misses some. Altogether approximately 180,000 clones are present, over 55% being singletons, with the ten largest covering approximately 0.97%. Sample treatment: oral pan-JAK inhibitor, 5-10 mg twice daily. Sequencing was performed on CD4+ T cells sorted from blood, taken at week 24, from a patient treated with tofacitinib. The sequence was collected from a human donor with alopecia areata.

In nucleotides, the CDR3 is TGTGCCAGCAGCTTAGCGGGGGGAGAGACCCAGTACTTC. It specifies CASSLAGGETQYF. V usage is TRBV7-2 and J usage is TRBJ2-5, with D possibly TRBD2 on 6 matching bases. V lost 0 bases, J lost 4 bases, and 6 bases lay in between. The CDR3 sequence is 13 residues long. CDR1 is SGHTA and CDR2 is FQGNSA in the germline V gene.